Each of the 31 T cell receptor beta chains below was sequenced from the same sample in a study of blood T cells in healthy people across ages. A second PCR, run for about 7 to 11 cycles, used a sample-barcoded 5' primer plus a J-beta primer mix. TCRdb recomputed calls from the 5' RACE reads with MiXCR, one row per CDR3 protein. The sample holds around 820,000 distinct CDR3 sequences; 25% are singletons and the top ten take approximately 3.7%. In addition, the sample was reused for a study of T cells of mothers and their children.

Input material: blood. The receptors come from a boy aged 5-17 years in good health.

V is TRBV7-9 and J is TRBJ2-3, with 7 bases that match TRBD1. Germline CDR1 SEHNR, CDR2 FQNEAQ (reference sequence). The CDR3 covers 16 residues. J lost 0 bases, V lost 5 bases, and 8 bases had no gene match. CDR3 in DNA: TGTGCCAGCAGCCGAACACAGGGGAGAAGCACAGATACGCAGTATTTT. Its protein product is CASSRTQGRSTDTQYF.

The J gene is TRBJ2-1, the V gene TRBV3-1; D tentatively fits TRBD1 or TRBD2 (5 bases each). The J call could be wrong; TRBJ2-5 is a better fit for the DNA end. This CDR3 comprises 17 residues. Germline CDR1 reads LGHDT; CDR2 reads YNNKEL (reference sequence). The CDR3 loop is CASSQERVSGFQETQYF. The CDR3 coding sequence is TGTGCCAGCAGCCAAGAGAGGGTTTCAGGGTTTCAAGAGACCCAGTACTTC.

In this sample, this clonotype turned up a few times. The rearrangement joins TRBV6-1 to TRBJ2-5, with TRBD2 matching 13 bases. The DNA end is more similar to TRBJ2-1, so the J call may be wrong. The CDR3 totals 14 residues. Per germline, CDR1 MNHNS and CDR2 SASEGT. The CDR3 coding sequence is TGTGCCAGCAGTTGGACTAGCGGGAGTAGTGAGCAGTTCTTC. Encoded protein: CASSWTSGSSEQFF.

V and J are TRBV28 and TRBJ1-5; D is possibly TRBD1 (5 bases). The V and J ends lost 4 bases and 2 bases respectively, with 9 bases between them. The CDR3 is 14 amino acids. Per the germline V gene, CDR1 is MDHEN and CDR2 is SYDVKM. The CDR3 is CASSSGKGNQPQHF. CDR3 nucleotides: TGTGCCAGCAGTTCAGGGAAAGGCAATCAGCCCCAGCATTTT.

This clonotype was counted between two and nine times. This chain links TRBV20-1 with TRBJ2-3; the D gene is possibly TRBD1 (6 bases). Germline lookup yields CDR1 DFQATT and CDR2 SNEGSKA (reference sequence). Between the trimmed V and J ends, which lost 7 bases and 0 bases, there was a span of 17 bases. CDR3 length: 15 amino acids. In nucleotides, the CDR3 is TGCAGTGAAGGTCGCACAGGGCTTAGCACAGATACGCAGTATTTT. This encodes CSEGRTGLSTDTQYF.

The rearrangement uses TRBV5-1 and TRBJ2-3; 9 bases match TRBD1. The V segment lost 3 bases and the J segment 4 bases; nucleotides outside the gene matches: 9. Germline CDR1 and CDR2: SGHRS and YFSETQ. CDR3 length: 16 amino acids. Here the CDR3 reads CASSSGTGTWADTQYF. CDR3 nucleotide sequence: TGCGCCAGCAGCTCTGGGACAGGGACCTGGGCAGATACGCAGTATTTT.

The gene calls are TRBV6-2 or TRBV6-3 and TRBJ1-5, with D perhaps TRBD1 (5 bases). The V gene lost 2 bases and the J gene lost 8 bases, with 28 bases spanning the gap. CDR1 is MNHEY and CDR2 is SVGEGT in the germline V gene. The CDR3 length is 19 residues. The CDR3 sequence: CASSYEQEQWGRSGKPQHF. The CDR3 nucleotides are TGTGCCAGCAGTTACGAACAAGAACAATGGGGACGTTCGGGGAAGCCCCAGCATTTT.

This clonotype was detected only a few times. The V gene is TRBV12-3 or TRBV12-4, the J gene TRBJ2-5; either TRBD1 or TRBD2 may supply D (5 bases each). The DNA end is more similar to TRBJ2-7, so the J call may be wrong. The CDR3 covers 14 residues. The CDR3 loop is CASRREGITYEQYF. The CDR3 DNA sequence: TGTGCCAGCAGGCGCGAGGGGATAACCTACGAGCAGTACTTC.

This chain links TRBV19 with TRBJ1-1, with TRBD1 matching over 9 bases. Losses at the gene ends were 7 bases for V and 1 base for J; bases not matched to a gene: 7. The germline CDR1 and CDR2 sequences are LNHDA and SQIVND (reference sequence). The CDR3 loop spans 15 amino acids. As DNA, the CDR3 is TGTGCCAGTAATGTACAGGGGGCCGGGAACACTGAAGCTTTCTTT. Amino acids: CASNVQGAGNTEAFF.

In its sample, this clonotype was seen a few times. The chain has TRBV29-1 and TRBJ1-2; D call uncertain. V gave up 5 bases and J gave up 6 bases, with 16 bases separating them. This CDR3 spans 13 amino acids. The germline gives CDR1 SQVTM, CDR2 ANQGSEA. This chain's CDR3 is CSVQNGEGDGYTF. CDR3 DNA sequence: TGCAGCGTTCAAAACGGGGAAGGTGATGGCTACACCTTC.

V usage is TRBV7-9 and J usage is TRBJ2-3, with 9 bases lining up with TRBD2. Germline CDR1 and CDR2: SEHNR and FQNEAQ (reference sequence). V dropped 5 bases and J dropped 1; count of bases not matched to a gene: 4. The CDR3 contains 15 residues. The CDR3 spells CASSNSGSGTDTQYF. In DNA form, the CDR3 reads TGTGCCAGCAGCAATAGCGGGAGTGGCACAGATACGCAGTATTTT.

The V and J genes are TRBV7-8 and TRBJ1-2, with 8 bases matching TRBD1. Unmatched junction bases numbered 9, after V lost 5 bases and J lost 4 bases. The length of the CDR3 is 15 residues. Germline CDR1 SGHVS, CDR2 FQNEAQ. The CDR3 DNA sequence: TGTGCCAGCAGCCCCAGCGGACAGGGAATCTATGGCTACACCTTC. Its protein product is CASSPSGQGIYGYTF.

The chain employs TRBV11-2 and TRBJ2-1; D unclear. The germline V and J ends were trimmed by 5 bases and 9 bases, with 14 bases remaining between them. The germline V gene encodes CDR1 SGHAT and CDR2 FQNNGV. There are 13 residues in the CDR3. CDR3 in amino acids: CASSPRTQVEQFF. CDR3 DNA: TGTGCCAGCAGCCCCCGCACTCAGGTTGAGCAGTTCTTC.

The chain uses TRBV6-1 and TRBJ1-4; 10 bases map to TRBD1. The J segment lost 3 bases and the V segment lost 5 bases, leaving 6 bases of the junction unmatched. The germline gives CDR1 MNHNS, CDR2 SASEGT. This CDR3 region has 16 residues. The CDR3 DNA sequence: TGTGCCAGCAGTCCCGGACAGGGGGTAGCTAATGAAAAACTGTTTTTT. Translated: CASSPGQGVANEKLFF.

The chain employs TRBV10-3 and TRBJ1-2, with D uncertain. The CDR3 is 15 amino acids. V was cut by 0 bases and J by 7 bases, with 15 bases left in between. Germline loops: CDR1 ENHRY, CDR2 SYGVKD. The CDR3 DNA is TGTGCCATCAGTGAGTCAAACCTCTTACCTTCTGGCTACACCTTC. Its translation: CAISESNLLPSGYTF.

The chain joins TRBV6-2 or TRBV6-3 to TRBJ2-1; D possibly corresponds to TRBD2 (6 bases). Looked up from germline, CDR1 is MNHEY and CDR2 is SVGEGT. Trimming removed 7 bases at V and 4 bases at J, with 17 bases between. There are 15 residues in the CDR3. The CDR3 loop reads CASNDGGPGYNEQFF. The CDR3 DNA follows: TGTGCCAGCAATGATGGAGGGCCGGGGTACAATGAGCAGTTCTTC.

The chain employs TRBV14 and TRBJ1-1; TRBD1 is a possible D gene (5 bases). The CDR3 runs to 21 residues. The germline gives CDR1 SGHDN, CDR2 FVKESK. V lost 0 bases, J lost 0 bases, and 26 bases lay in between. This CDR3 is CASSQDQVYLGEKTMNTEAFF. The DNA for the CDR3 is TGTGCCAGCAGCCAAGATCAGGTTTATTTGGGGGAGAAGACCATGAACACTGAAGCTTTCTTT.

The CDR3: CSAGTSGRESYEQYF. For the CDR3, the DNA is TGCAGCGCTGGGACTAGCGGGAGAGAAAGCTACGAGCAGTACTTC. This rearrangement joins TRBV29-1 to TRBJ2-7, with 14 nucleotides matching TRBD2. The CDR3 covers 15 residues. After removal of 7 bases from V and 3 bases from J, the junction contained 8 bases not matched to a gene. Germline V gives CDR1 SQVTM, CDR2 ANQGSEA.

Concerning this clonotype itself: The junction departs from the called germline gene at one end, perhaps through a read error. CDR3: CTTSRETGGGWNTEAFF. In nucleotides, the CDR3 is TGTACCACCAGCAGAGAAACAGGTGGGGGATGGAACACTGAAGCTTTCTTT. The chain uses TRBV15 and TRBJ1-1, with D possibly matching TRBD1 (5 bases). The V gene's germline CDR1 is LNHNV and CDR2 YYDKDF (reference sequence). The CDR3 covers 17 residues.

The CDR3 sequence is CASSLSYAGENYGYTF. DNA for the CDR3: TGTGCCAGCAGCCTCAGTTACGCAGGGGAAAACTATGGCTACACCTTC. The chain carries TRBV7-9 and TRBJ1-2; tentative D call: TRBD1 (6 bases). The V and J ends lost 5 bases and 2 bases respectively, with 18 bases between them. CDR3 size: 16 residues. Germline assignment: CDR1 SEHNR and CDR2 FQNEAQ (reference sequence).

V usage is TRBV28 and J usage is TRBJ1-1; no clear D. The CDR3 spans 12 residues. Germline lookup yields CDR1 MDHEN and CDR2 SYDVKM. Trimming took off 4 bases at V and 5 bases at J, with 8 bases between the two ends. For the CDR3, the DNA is TGTGCCAGCAGTTATTCTAGTACTGAAGCTTTCTTT. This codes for CASSYSSTEAFF. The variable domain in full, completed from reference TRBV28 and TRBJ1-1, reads DVKVTQSSRYLVKRTGEKVFLECVQDMDHENMFWYRQDPGLGLRLIYFSYDVKMKEKGDIPEGYSVSREKKERFSLILESASTNQTSMYLCASSYSSTEAFFGQGTRLTVV.

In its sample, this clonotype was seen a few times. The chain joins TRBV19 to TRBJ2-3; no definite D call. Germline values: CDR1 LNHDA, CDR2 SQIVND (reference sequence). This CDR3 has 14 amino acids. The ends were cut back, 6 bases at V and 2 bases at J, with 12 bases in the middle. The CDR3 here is CASSFAGFTDTQYF. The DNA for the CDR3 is TGTGCCAGTAGCTTCGCCGGATTCACAGATACGCAGTATTTT.

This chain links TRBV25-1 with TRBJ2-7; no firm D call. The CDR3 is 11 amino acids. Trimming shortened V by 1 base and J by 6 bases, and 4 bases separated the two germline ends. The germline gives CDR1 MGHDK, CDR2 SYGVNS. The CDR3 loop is CASSEWSEQYF. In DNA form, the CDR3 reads TGTGCCAGCAGTGAATGGAGCGAGCAGTACTTC.

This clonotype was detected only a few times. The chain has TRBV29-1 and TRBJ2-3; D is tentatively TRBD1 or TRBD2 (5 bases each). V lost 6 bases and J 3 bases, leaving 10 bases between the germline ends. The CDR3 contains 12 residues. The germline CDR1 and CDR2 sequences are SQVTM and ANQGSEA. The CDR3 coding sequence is TGCAGCGTGGGGGTCGTTACAGATACGCAGTATTTT. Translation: CSVGVVTDTQYF.

In nucleotides, the CDR3 is TGTGCCAGCAGCCAAGGAGAGCGGAATATTTACAATGAGCAGTTCTTC. Translation: CASSQGERNIYNEQFF. The V gene is TRBV3-1, the J gene TRBJ2-1; D possibly corresponds to TRBD2 (5 bases). The CDR3 has 16 amino acids. Trimming cost V 1 base and J 4 bases, with 14 bases left between them. Germline V lookup: CDR1 LGHDT, CDR2 YNNKEL (reference sequence).

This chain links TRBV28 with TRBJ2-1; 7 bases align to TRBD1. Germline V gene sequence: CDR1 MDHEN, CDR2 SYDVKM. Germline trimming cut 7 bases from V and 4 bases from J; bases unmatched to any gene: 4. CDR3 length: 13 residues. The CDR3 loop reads CASKRGPYNEQFF. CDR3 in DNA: TGTGCCAGCAAGAGGGGGCCTTACAATGAGCAGTTCTTC.

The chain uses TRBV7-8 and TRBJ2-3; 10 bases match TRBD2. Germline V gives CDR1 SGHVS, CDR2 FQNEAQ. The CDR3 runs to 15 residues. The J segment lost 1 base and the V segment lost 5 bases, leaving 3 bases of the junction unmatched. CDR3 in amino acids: CASSKLAGRTDTQYF. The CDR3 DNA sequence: TGTGCCAGCAGCAAACTAGCGGGACGCACAGATACGCAGTATTTT.

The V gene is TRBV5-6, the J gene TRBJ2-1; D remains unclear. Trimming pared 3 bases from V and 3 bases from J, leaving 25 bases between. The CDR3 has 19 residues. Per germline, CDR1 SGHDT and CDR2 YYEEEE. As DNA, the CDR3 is TGTGCCAGCAGCTCCCGCCGAAGGGCCTTAGAGTTTTTCTACAATGAGCAGTTCTTC. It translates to CASSSRRRALEFFYNEQFF.

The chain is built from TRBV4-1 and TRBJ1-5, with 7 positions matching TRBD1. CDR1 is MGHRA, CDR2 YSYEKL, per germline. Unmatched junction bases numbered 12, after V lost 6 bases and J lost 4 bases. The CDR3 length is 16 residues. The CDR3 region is CASRLGQEESNQPQHF. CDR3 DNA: TGCGCCAGCAGACTCGGACAGGAGGAGTCAAATCAGCCCCAGCATTTT.

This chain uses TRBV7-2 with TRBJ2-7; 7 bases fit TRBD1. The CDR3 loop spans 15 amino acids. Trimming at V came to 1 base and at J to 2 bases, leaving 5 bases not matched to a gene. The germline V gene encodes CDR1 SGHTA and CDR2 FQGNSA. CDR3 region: CASSLGGTATYEQYF. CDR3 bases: TGTGCCAGCAGCTTAGGGGGGACAGCTACCTACGAGCAGTACTTC.

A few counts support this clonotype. Here the CDR3 DNA reads TGTGCCAGCAGCCCTCAATTAGGGCTAGCGGGGGCCACCCAAGAGACCCAGTACTTC. Translating it yields CASSPQLGLAGATQETQYF. The chain uses TRBV27 and TRBJ2-5; TRBD2 matches at 10 bases. V lost 6 bases and J lost 1; bases outside the gene matches: 17. The CDR3 totals 19 residues. CDR1 is MNHEY and CDR2 is SMNVEV in the germline V gene (reference sequence).